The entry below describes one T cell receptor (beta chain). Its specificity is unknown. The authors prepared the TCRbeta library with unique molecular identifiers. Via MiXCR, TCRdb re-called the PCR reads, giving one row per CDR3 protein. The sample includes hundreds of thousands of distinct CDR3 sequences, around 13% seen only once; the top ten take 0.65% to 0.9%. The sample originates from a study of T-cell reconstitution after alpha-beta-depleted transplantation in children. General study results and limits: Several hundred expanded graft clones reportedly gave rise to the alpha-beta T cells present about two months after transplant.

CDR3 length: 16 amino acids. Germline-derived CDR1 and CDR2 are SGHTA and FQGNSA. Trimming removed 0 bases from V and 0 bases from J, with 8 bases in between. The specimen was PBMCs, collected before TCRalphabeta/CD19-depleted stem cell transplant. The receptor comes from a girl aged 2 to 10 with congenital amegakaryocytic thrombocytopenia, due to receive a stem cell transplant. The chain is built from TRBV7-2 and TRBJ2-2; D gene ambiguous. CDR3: CASSLAVPANTGELFF. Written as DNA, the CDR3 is TGTGCCAGCAGCTTAGCGGTACCCGCGAACACCGGGGAGCTGTTTTTT.